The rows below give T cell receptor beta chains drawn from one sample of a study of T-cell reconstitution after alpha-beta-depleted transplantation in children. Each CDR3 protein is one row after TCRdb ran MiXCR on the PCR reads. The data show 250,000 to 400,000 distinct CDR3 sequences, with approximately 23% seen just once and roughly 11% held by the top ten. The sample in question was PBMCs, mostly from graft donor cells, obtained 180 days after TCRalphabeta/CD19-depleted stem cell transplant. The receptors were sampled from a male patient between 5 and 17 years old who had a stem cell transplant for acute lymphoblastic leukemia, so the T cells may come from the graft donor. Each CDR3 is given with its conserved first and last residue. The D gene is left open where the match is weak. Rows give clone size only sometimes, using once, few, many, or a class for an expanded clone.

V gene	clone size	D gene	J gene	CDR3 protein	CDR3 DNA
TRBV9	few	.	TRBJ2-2	CASSRWGGRRKNTGELFF	TGTGCCAGCAGCCGATGGGGAGGACGGAGAAAGAACACCGGGGAGCTGTTTTTT
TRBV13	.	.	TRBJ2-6	CASSLGPVGSAPSGANVLTF	TGTGCCAGCAGCTTAGGCCCAGTCGGCAGCGCCCCCTCTGGGGCCAACGTCCTGACTTTC
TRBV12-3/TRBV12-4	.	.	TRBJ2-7	CASSFWNRGGYEQYF	TGTGCCAGCAGTTTTTGGAACAGGGGGGGTTACGAGCAGTACTTC
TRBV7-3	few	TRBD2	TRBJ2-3	CASSPGLETDTQYF	TGTGCCAGCAGCCCGGGACTAGAAACAGATACGCAGTATTTT
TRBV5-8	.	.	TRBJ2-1	CASSLGGGLAAYNEQFF	TGTGCCAGCAGCTTGGGAGGGGGGCTCGCGGCCTACAATGAGCAGTTCTTC
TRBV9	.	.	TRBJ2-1	CASSVVRGMGEQFF	TGTGCCAGCAGCGTAGTTAGGGGCATGGGGGAGCAGTTCTTC
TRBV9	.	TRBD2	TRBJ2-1	CASSVEVGRAFEQFF	TGTGCCAGCAGCGTAGAGGTCGGGAGGGCCTTCGAGCAGTTCTTC
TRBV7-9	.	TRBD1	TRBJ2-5	CASSPDRGLASQETQYF	TGTGCCAGCAGCCCCGATAGGGGGCTAGCCTCCCAAGAGACCCAGTACTTC
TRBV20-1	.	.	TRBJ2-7	CCARDGARRGAHYEQYF	TGCTGTGCTAGAGATGGGGCGAGGCGGGGAGCCCACTACGAGCAGTACTTC
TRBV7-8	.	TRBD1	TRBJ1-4	CASSLRPQGQVGLNEKLFF	TGTGCCAGCAGCTTACGTCCCCAAGGACAGGTGGGATTGAATGAAAAACTGTTTTTT
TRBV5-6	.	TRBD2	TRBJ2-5	CASSHSGGASETQYF	TGTGCCAGCAGCCATAGCGGGGGGGCCTCTGAGACCCAGTACTTC
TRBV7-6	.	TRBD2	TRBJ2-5	CASSAGLAGQETQYF	TGTGCCAGCAGCGCGGGACTAGCGGGTCAAGAGACCCAGTACTTC
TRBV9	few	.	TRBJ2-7	CASSVTRTGEQYF	TGTGCCAGCAGCGTAACAAGAACTGGGGAGCAGTACTTC
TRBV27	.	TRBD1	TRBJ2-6	CASSYRGQRANVLTF	TGTGCCAGCAGTTACAGGGGGCAGAGGGCCAACGTCCTGACTTTC
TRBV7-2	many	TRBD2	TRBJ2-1	CASSLVLAGGQQFF	TGTGCCAGCAGCTTAGTTCTAGCGGGAGGGCAGCAGTTCTTC
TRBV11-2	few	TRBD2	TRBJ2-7	CASSYASGSSYEQYF	TGTGCCAGCAGCTATGCGAGCGGGAGTTCCTACGAGCAGTACTTC
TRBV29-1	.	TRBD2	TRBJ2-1	CSVEDWASGRTFSYNEQFF	TGCAGCGTTGAAGATTGGGCTAGCGGGAGGACCTTCTCCTACAATGAGCAGTTCTTC
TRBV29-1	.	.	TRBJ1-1	CSVETWAKNTEAFF	TGCAGCGTTGAAACGTGGGCAAAGAACACTGAAGCTTTCTTT
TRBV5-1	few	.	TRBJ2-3	CASSLPTSTDTQYF	TGCGCCAGCAGCTTGCCGACTAGCACAGATACGCAGTATTTT
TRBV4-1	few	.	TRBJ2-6	CASTRTPSGANVLTF	TGCGCCAGCACCAGGACCCCCTCTGGGGCCAACGTCCTGACTTTC
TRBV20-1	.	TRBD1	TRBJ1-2	CSARAHRTGEGLYGYTF	TGCAGTGCTAGAGCACACCGAACAGGGGAGGGCCTCTATGGCTACACCTTC
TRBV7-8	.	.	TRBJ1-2	CASSSRTGTPYGYTF	TGTGCCAGCAGCTCGCGTACAGGGACTCCCTATGGCTACACCTTC
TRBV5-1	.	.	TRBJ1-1	CASSWQLNTEAFF	TGCGCCAGCAGCTGGCAGCTGAACACTGAAGCTTTCTTT
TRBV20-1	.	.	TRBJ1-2	CSATSAPAGYGYTF	TGCAGTGCTACCTCGGCCCCGGCGGGGTATGGCTACACCTTC
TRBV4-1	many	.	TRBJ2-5	CASSQGRQETQYF	TGCGCCAGCAGCCAAGGCCGGCAGGAGACCCAGTACTTC
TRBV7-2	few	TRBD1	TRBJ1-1	CASSHRQGLNTEAFF	TGTGCCAGCAGCCACCGACAGGGTTTGAACACTGAAGCTTTCTTT
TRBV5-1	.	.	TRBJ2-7	CASTLGVLEGVYEQYF	TGCGCCAGCACCCTGGGAGTTCTGGAGGGAGTCTACGAGCAGTACTTC
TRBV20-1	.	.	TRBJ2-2	CSARGGAFLTGELFF	TGCAGTGCTAGGGGTGGAGCTTTTCTCACCGGGGAGCTGTTTTTT
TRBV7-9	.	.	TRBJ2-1	CASSLESQDNEQFF	TGTGCCAGCAGCTTAGAGTCACAGGACAATGAGCAGTTCTTC
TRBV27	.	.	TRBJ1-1	CASRSRRGNFEAFF	TGTGCCAGCAGATCGAGAAGAGGAAACTTTGAAGCTTTCTTT
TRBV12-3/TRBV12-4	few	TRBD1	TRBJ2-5	CASSSGTGKETQYF	TGTGCCAGCAGTTCTGGGACAGGGAAAGAGACCCAGTACTTC
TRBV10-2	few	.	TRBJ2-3	CASSREGYTDTQYF	TGCGCCAGCAGCAGGGAAGGGTACACAGATACGCAGTATTTT
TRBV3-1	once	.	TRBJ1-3	CTSSHPPRYSGNTIYF	TGTACCAGCAGCCATCCACCACGGTACTCTGGAAACACCATATATTTT
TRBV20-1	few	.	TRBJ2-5	CSARTPGGNQETQYF	TGCAGTGCTAGAACCCCCGGGGGAAACCAAGAGACCCAGTACTTC
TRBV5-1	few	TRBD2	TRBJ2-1	CASKGGRAAGSYNEQFF	TGCGCCAGCAAAGGCGGGAGGGCCGCGGGCTCCTACAATGAGCAGTTCTTC
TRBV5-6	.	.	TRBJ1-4	CASSDRGSSNYNEKLFF	TGTGCCAGCAGCGACCGGGGTAGCTCTAACTATAATGAAAAACTGTTTTTT
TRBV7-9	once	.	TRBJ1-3	CASGDTEGNTIYF	TGTGCCAGCGGGGACACCGAGGGAAACACCATATATTTT
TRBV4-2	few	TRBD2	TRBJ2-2	CASSISGSPAGELFF	TGTGCCAGCAGCATCAGCGGGAGCCCGGCCGGGGAGCTGTTTTTT
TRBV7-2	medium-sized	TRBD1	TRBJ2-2	CASSTGTGITGELFF	TGTGCCAGCAGCACCGGGACAGGCATCACCGGGGAGCTGTTTTTT
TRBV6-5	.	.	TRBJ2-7	CASNPVPGTYYEQYF	TGTGCCAGCAACCCTGTCCCGGGGACTTACTACGAGCAGTACTTC
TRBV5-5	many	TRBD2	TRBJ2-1	CASSQGLAGPVEQFF	TGTGCCAGCAGCCAGGGACTAGCGGGGCCCGTTGAGCAGTTCTTC
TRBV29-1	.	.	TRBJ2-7	CSVESLGTSYEQYF	TGCAGCGTTGAATCCTTGGGGACCTCCTACGAGCAGTACTTC
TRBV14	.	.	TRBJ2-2	CASSQDFPGELFF	TGTGCCAGCAGCCAAGATTTTCCCGGGGAGCTGTTTTTT
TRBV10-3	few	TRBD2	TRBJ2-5	CAISESDGTSWGGGETQYF	TGTGCCATCAGTGAGTCGGACGGGACTAGTTGGGGCGGAGGGGAGACCCAGTACTTC
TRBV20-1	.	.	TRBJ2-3	CSASRAGTDTQYF	TGCAGTGCTAGCAGGGCAGGCACAGATACGCAGTATTTT
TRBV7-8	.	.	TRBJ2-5	CASRGGTKPIETQYF	TGTGCCAGCAGGGGCGGGACAAAGCCTATAGAGACCCAGTACTTC
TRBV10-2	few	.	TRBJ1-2	CATVRGGGYGYTF	TGCGCCACCGTGAGGGGGGGCGGCTATGGCTACACCTTC
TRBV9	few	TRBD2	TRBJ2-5	CASSAGTSGRGQETQYF	TGTGCCAGCAGCGCCGGGACTAGCGGGAGGGGCCAAGAGACCCAGTACTTC
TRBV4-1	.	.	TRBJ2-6	CASSQEVLRLSSGANVLTF	TGCGCCAGCAGCCAAGAGGTCTTAAGGCTTAGCTCTGGGGCCAACGTCCTGACTTTC
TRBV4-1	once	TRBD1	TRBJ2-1	CASIQEGASSNEQFF	TGCGCCAGCATCCAAGAGGGGGCTAGCAGCAATGAGCAGTTCTTC
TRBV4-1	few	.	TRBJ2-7	CASSPGGVTGSEQYF	TGCGCCAGCAGCCCAGGGGGGGTTACTGGTTCGGAGCAGTACTTC
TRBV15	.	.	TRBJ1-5	CATSRERGFSNQPQHF	TGTGCCACCAGCAGAGAGAGAGGATTTAGCAATCAGCCCCAGCATTTT